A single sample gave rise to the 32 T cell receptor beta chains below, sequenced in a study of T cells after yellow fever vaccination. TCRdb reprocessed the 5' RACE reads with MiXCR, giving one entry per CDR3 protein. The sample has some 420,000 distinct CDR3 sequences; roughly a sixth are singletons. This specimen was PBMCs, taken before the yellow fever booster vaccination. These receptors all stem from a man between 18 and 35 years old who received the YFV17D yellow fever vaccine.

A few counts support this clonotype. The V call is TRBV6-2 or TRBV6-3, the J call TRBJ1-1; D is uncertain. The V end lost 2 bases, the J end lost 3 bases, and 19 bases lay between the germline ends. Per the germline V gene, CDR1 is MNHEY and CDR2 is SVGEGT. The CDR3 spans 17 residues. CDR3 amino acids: CASSYALEWDLDTEAFF. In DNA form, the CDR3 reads TGTGCCAGCAGTTACGCCCTTGAATGGGATCTTGACACTGAAGCTTTCTTT.

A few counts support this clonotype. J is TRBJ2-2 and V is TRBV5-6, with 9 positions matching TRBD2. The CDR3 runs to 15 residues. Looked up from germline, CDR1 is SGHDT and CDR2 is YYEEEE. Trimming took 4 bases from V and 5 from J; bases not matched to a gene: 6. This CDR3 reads CASSRGGATTGELFF. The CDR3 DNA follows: TGTGCCAGCAGCCGCGGGGGGGCCACAACCGGGGAGCTGTTTTTT.

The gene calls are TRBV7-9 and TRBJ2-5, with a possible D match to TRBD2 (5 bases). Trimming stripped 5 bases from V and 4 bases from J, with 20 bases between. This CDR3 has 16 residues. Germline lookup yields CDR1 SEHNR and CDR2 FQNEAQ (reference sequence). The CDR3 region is CASSPPGLLLRETQYF. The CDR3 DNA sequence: TGTGCCAGCAGCCCCCCCGGACTCCTCCTCCGAGAGACCCAGTACTTC.

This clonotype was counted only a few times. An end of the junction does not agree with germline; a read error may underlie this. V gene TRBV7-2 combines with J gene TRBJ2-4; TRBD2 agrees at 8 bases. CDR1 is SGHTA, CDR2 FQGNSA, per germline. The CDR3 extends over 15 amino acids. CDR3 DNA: TGTGCCAGCAGCTTATCGAGGGGAGCGGGGGCTAAGCGTCACTTC. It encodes CASSLSRGAGAKRHF.

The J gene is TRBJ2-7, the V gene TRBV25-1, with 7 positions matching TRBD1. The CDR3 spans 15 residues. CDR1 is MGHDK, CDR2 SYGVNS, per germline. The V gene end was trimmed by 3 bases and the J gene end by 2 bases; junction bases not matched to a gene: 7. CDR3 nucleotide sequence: TGTGCCAGCAGTGATAACAGGGGTCCTCCCTACGAGCAGTACTTC. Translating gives CASSDNRGPPYEQYF.

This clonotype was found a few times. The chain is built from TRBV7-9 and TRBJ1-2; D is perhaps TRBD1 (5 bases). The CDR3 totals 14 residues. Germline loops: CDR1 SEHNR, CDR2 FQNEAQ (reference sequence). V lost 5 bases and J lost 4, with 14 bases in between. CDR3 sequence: CASSRDPSPYGYTF. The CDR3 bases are TGTGCCAGCAGCCGGGACCCGTCCCCCTATGGCTACACCTTC.

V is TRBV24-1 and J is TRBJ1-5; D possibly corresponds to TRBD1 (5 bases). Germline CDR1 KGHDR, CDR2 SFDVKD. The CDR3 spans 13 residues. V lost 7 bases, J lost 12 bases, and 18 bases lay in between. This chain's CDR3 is CATSAPPDGHQHF. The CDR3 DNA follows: TGTGCCACCAGCGCTCCCCCGGACGGACACCAGCATTTT.

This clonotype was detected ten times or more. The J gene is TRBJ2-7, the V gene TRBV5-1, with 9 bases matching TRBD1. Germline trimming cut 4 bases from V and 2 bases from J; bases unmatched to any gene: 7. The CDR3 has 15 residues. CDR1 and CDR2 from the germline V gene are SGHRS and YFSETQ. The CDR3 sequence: CASSARQGEAYEQYF. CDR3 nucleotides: TGCGCCAGCAGCGCCCGACAGGGGGAGGCCTACGAGCAGTACTTC.

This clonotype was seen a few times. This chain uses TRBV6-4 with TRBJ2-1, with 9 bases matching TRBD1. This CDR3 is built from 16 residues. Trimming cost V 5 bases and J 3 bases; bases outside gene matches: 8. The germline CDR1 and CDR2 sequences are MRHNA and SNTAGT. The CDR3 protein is CASSPLMGQGYNEQFF. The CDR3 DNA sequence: TGTGCCAGCAGTCCCCTCATGGGACAGGGCTACAATGAGCAGTTCTTC.

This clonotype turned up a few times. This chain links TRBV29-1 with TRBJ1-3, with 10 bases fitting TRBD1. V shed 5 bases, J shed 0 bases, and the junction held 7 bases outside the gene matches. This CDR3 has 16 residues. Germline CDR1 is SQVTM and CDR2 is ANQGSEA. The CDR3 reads CSVLWDRGRSGNTIYF. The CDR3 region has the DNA TGCAGCGTTCTTTGGGACAGGGGACGCTCTGGAAACACCATATATTTT.

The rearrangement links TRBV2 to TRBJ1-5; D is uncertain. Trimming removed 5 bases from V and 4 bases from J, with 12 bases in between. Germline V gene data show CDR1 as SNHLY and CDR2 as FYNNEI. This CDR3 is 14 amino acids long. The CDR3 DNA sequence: TGTGCCAGCAGTAATTCCGGGAGGAATCAGCCCCAGCATTTT. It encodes CASSNSGRNQPQHF.

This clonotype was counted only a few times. The CDR3 DNA sequence: TGCAGTGTCAAGTTCTTAGCGATTAATTCACCCCTCCACTTT. Amino acid sequence: CSVKFLAINSPLHF. The rearrangement uses TRBV20-1 and TRBJ1-6; D uncertain. The germline gives CDR1 DFQATT, CDR2 SNEGSKA (reference sequence). The CDR3 is made up of 14 amino acids. Trimming removed 7 bases from V and 6 bases from J, with 16 bases in between.

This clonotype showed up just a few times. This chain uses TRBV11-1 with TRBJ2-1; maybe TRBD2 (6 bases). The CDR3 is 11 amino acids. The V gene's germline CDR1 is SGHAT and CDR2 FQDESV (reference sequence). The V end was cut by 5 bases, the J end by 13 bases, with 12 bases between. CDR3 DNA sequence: TGTGCCAGCAGCCCTGGGGACTCCCAGTTCTTC. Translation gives CASSPGDSQFF.

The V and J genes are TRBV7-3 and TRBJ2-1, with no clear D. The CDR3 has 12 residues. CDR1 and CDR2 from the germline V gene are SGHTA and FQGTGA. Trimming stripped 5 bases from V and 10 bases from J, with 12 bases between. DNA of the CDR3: TGTGCCAGCAGCCCAGATAAAGCGGAGCAGTTCTTC. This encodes CASSPDKAEQFF.

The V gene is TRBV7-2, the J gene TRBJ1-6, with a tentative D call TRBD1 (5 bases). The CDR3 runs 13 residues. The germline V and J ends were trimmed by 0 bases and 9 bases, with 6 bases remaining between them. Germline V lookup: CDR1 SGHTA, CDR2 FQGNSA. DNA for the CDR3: TGTGCCAGCAGCTTAGCGCAGGGTTCACCCCTCCACTTT. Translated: CASSLAQGSPLHF.

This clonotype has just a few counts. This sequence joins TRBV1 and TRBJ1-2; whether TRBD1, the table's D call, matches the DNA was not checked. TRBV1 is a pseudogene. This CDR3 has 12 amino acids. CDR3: CTSNREGYGYTF. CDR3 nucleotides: TGCACCAGCAACAGGGAAGGCTATGGCTACACCTTC.

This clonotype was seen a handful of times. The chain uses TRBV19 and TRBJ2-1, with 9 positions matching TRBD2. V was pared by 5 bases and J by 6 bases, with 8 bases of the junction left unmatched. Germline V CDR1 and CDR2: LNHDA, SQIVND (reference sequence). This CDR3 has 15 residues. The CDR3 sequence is CASSVASGVINEQFF. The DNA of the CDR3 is TGTGCCAGTAGTGTGGCTAGCGGGGTTATCAATGAGCAGTTCTTC.

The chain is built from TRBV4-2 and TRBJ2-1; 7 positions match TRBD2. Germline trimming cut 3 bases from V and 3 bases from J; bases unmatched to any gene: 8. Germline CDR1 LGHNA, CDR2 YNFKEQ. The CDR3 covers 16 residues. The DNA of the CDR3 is TGTGCCAGCAGCCAGGCGGGGGATCCCCTCTACAATGAGCAGTTCTTC. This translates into CASSQAGDPLYNEQFF.

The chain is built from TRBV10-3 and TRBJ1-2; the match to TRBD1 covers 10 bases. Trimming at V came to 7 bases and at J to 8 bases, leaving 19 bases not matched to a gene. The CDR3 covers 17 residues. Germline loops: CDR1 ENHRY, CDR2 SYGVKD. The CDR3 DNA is TGTGCCATCACCCGACAGGGGGCGGACCCTACGACGGACGGCTACACCTTC. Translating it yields CAITRQGADPTTDGYTF.

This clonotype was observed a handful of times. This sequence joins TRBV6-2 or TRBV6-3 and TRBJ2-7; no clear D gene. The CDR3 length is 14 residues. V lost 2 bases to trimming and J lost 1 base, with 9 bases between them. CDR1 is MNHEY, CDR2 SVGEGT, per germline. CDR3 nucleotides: TGTGCCAGCAGTTACCGAGTCAGATCCTACGAGCAGTACTTC. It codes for CASSYRVRSYEQYF.

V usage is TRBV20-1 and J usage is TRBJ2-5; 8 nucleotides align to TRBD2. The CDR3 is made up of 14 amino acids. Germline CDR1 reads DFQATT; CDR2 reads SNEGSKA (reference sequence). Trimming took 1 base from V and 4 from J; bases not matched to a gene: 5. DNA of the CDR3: TGCAGTGCTAGAGCCGGGGGGGCCGGAGAGACCCAGTACTTC. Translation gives CSARAGGAGETQYF.

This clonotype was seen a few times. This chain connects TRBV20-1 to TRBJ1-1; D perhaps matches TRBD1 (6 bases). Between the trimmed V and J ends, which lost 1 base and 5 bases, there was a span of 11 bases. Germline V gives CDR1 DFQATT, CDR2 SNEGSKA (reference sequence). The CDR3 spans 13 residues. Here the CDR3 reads CSARGPGATEAFF. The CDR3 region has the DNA TGCAGTGCTAGAGGCCCGGGGGCGACTGAAGCTTTCTTT.

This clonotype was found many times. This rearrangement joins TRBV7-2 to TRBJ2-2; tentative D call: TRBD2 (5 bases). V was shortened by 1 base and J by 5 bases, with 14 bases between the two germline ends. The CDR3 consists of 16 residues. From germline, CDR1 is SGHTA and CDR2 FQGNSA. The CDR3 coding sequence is TGTGCCAGCAGCTTAGGGAGGCTTGACTTGACCGGGGAGCTGTTTTTT. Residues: CASSLGRLDLTGELFF. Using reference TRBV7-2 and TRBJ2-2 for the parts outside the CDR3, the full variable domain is GAGVSQSPSNKVTEKGKDVELRCDPISGHTALYWYRQSLGQGLEFLIYFQGNSAPDKSGLPSDRFSAERTGGSVSTLTIQRTQQEDSAVYLCASSLGRLDLTGELFFGEGSRLTVL.

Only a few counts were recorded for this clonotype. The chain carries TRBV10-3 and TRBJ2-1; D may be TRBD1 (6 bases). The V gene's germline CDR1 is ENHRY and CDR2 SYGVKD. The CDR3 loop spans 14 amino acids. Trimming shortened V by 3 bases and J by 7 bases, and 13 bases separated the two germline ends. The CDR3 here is CAISDTDRANEQFF. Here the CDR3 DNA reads TGTGCCATCAGTGACACGGACAGAGCAAATGAGCAGTTCTTC.

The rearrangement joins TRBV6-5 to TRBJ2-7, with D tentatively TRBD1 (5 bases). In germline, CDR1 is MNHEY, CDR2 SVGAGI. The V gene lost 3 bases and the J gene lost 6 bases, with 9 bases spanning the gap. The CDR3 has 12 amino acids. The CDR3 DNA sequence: TGTGCCAGCAGTTATCAGGGCGGCGAGCAGTACGTC. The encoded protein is CASSYQGGEQYV.

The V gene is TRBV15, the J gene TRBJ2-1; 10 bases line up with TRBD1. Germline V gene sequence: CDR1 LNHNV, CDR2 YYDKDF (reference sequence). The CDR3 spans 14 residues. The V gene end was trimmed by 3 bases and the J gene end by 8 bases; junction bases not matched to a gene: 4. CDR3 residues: CATSRDRGRYEQFF. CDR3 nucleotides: TGTGCCACCAGCAGGGACAGGGGGAGGTATGAGCAGTTCTTC. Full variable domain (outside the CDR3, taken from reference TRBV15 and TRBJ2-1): DAMVIQNPRYQVTQFGKPVTLSCSQTLNHNVMYWYQQKSSQAPKLLFHYYDKDFNNEADTPDNFQSRRPNTSFCFLDIRSPGLGDTAMYLCATSRDRGRYEQFFGPGTRLTVL.

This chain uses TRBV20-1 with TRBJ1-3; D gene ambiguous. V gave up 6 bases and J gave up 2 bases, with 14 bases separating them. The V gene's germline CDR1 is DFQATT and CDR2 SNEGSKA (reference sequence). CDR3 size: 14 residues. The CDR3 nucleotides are TGCAGTGCCCCCGGCAGAGAGACTGGAAACACCATATATTTT. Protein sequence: CSAPGRETGNTIYF.

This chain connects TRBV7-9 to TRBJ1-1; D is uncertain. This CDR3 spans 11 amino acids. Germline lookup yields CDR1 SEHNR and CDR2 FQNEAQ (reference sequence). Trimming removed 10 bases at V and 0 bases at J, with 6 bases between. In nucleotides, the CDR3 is TGTGCCACCATTATGAACACTGAAGCTTTCTTT. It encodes CATIMNTEAFF.

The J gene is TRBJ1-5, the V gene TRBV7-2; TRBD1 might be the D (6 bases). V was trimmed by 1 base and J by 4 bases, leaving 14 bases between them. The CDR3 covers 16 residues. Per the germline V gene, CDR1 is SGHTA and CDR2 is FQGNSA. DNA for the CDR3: TGTGCCAGCAGCTTAGAGGGGGGGCTAAGAAATCAGCCCCAGCATTTT. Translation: CASSLEGGLRNQPQHF.

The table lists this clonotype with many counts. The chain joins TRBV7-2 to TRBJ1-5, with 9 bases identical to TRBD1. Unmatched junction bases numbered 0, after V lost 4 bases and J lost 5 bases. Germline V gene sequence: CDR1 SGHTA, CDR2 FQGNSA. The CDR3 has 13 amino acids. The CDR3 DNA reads TGTGCCAGCAGCTGGACAGGGGATCAGCCCCAGCATTTT. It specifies CASSWTGDQPQHF.

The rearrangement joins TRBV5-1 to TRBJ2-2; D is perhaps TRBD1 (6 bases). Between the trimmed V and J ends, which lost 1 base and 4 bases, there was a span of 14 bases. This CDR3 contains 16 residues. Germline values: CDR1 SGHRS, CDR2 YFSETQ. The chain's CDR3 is CASSLWLGAVTGELFF. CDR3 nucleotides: TGCGCCAGCAGCTTGTGGCTGGGGGCGGTCACCGGGGAGCTGTTTTTT.

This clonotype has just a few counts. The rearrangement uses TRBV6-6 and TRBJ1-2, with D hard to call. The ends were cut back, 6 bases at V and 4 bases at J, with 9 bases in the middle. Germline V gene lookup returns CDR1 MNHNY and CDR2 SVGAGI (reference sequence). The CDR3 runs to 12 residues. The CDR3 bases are TGTGCCAGCAGACACCCGATCTATGGCTACACCTTC. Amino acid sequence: CASRHPIYGYTF.